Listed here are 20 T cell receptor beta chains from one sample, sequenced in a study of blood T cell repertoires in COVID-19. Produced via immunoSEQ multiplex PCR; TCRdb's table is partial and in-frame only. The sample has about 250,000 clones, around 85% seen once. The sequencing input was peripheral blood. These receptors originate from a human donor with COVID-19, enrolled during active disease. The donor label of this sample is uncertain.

The CDR3 sequence: CASSLENRGHDTQYF. The CDR3 coding sequence is TGTGCCAGCAGCTTAGAAAACAGGGGGCACGATACGCAGTATTTT. The J gene is TRBJ2-3, the V gene TRBV11-3; 9 bases map to TRBD1. CDR1 is SGHNT and CDR2 is YENEEA in the germline V gene. With 0 bases clipped from V and 6 bases from J, the junction kept 4 bases outside the gene matches. CDR3 length equals 15 residues.

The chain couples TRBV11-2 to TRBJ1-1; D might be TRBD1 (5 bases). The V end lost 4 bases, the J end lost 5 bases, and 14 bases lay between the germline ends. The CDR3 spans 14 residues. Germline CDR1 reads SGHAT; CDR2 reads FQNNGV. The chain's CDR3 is CASSSFLTVTEAFF. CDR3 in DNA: TGTGCCAGCAGCTCCTTCCTGACAGTGACTGAAGCTTTCTTT.

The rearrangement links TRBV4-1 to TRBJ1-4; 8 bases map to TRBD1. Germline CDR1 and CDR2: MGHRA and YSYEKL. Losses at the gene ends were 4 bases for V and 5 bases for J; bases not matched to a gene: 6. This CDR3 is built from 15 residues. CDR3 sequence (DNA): TGCGCCAGCAGCCTAACAGGGGGTCCCAATGAAAAACTGTTTTTT. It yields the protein CASSLTGGPNEKLFF.

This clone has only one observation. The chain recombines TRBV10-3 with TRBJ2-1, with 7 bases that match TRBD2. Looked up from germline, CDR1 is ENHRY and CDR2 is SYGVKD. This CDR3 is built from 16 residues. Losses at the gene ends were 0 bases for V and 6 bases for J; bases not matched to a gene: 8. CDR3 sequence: CAISESSSGAINEQFF. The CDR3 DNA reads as TGTGCCATCAGTGAGTCGTCTAGCGGAGCTATCAATGAGCAGTTCTTC.

The CDR3 spells CASSDLTGGTGELFF. The CDR3 region has the DNA TGTGCCAGCAGCGACCTGACGGGGGGGACCGGGGAGCTGTTTTTT. The chain couples TRBV11-3 to TRBJ2-2, with TRBD2 matching 8 bases. CDR3 size: 15 residues. Trimming took 5 bases from V and 5 from J; bases not matched to a gene: 7. Germline V gene lookup returns CDR1 SGHNT and CDR2 YENEEA.

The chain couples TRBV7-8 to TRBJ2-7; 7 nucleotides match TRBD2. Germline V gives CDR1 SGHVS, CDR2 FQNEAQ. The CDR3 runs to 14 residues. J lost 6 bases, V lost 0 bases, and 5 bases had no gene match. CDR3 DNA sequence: TGTGCCAGCAGCTTAGCGAGCGGGGCCGGCGAGCAGTACTTC. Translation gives CASSLASGAGEQYF.

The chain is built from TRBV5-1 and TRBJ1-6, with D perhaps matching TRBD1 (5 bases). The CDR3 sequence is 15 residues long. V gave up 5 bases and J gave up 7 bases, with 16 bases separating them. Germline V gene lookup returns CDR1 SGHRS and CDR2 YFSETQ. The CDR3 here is CASRGGSPRNSPLHF. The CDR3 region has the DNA TGCGCCAGCAGGGGGGGGTCTCCAAGAAATTCACCCCTCCACTTT.

CDR3 coding DNA: TGTGCCAGTAGTACGATGACTAGCGGGAGTCGGTACGAGCAGTACTTC. It yields the protein CASSTMTSGSRYEQYF. The chain links TRBV19 to TRBJ2-7; 12 bases are shared with TRBD2. The V gene's germline CDR1 is LNHDA and CDR2 SQIVND (reference sequence). This CDR3 spans 16 amino acids. V lost 4 bases to trimming and J lost 4 bases; unmatched junction nucleotides: 8.

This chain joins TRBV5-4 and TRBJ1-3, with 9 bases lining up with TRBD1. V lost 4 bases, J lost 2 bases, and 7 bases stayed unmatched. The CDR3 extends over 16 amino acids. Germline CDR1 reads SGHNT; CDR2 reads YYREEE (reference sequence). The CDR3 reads CASSQMTGGTGNTIYF. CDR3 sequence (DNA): TGTGCCAGCAGCCAAATGACAGGGGGAACTGGAAACACCATATATTTT.

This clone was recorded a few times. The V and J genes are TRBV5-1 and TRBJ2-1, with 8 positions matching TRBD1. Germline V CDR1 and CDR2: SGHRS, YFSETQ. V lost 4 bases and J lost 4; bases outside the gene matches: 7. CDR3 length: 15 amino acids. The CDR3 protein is CASSPTGAEYNEQFF. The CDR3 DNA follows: TGCGCCAGCAGCCCGACAGGGGCGGAATACAATGAGCAGTTCTTC. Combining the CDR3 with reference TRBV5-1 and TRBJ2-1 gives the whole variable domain KAGVTQTPRYLIKTRGQQVTLSCSPISGHRSVSWYQQTPGQGLQFLFEYFSETQRNKGNFPGRFSGRQFSNSRSEMNVSTLELGDSALYLCASSPTGAEYNEQFFGPGTRLTVL.

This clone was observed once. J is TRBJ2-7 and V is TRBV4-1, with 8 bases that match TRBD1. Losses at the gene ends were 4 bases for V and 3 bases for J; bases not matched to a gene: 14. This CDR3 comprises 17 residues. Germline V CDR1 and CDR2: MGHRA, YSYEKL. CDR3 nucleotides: TGCGCCAGCAGCCTGAAGCCCGGGACAGGCTCGATCTACGAGCAGTACTTC. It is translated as CASSLKPGTGSIYEQYF.

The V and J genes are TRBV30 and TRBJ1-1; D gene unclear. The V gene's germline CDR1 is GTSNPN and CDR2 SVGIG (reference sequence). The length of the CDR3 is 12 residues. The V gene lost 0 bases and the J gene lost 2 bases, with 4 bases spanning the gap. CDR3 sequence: CAWSVVNTEAFF. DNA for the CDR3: TGTGCCTGGAGTGTCGTTAACACTGAAGCTTTCTTT.

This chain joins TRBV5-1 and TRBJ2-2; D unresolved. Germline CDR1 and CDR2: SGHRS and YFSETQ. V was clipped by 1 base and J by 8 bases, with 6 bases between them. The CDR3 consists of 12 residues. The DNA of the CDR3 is TGCGCCAGCAGCTTGTCCCCTGGGGAGCTGTTTTTT. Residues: CASSLSPGELFF. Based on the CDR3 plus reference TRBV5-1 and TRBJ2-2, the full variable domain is KAGVTQTPRYLIKTRGQQVTLSCSPISGHRSVSWYQQTPGQGLQFLFEYFSETQRNKGNFPGRFSGRQFSNSRSEMNVSTLELGDSALYLCASSLSPGELFFGEGSRLTVL.

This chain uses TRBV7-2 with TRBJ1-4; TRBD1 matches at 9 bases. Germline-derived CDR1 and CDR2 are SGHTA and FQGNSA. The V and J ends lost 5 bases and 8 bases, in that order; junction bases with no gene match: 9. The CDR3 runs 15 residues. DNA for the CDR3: TGTGCCAGCAGCAGCCGACAGGGGGGAACCGAAAAACTGTTTTTT. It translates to CASSSRQGGTEKLFF.

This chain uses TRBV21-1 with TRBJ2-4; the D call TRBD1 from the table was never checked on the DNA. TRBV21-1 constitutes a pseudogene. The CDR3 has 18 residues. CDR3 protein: CASSIFQGAPLAKNIQYF. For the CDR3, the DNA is TGTGCCAGCAGCATCTTCCAGGGTGCCCCATTAGCCAAAAACATTCAGTACTTC.

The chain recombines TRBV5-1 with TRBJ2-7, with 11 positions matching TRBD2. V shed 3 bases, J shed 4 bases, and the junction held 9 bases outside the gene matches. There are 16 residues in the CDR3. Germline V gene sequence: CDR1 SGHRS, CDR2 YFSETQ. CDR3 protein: CASSYSGTSGSYEQYF. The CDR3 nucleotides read TGCGCCAGCAGCTATTCCGGGACTAGCGGTAGTTACGAGCAGTACTTC. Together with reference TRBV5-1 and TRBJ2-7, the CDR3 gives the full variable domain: KAGVTQTPRYLIKTRGQQVTLSCSPISGHRSVSWYQQTPGQGLQFLFEYFSETQRNKGNFPGRFSGRQFSNSRSEMNVSTLELGDSALYLCASSYSGTSGSYEQYFGPGTRLTVT.

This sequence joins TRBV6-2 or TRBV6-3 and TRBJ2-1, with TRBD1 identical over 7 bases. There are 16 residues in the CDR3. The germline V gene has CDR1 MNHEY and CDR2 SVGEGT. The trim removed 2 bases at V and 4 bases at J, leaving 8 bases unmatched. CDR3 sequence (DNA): TGTGCCAGCAGTTACGGGCGAATGACAGGGTACAATGAGCAGTTCTTC. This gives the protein CASSYGRMTGYNEQFF.

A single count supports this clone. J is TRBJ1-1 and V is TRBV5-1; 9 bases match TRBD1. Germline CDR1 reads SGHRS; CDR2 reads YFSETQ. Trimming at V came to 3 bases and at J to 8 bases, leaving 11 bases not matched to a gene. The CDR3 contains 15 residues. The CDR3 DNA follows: TGCGCCAGCAGCTCGGATCCAACAGGGGGCCCCGAAGCTTTCTTT. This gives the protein CASSSDPTGGPEAFF.

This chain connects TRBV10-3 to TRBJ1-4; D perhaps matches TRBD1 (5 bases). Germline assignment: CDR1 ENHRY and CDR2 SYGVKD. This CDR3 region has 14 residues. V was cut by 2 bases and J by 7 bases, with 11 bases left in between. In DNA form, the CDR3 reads TGTGCCATCAGTGAGCGGGGACTGGGTGAAAAACTGTTTTTT. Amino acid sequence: CAISERGLGEKLFF.

CDR3 sequence: CASRGFGTSGRIGHVDTQYF. CDR3 DNA sequence: TGTGCCAGCAGGGGCTTCGGGACTAGCGGGAGGATCGGACATGTAGATACGCAGTATTTT. The chain carries TRBV2 and TRBJ2-3, with TRBD2 matching over 15 bases. Germline values: CDR1 SNHLY, CDR2 FYNNEI. The length of the CDR3 is 20 residues. The V segment lost 6 bases and the J segment 5 bases; nucleotides outside the gene matches: 18.